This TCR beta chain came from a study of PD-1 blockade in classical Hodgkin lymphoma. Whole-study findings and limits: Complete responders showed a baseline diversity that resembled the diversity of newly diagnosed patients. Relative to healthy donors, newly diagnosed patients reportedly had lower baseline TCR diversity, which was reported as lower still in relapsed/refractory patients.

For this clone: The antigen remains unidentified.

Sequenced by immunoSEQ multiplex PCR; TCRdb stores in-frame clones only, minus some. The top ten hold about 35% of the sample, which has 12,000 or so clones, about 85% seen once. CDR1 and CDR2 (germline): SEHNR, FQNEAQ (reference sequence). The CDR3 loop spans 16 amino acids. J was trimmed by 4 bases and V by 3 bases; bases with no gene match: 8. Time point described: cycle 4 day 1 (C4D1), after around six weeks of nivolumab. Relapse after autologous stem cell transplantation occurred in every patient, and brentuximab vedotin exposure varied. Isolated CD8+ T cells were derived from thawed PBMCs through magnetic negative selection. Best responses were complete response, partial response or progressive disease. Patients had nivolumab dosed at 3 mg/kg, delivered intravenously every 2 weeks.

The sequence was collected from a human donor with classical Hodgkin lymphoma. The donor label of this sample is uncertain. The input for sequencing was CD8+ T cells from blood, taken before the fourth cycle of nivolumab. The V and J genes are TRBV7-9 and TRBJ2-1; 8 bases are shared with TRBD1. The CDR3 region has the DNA TGTGCCAGCAGCTTCCCGACAGGGGTCCTGTACAATGAGCAGTTCTTC. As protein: CASSFPTGVLYNEQFF.